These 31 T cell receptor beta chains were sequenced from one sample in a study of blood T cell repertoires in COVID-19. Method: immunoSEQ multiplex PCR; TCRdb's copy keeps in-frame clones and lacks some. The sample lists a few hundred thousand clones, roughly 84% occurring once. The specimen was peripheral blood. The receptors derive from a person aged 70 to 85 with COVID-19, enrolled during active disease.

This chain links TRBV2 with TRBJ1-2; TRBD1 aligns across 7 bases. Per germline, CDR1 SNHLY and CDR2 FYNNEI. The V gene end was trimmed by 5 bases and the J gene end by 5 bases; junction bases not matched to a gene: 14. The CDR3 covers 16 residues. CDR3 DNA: TGTGCCAGCAGTACCGGGACAGAAAGTCCTCTTTATGGCTACACCTTC. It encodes CASSTGTESPLYGYTF.

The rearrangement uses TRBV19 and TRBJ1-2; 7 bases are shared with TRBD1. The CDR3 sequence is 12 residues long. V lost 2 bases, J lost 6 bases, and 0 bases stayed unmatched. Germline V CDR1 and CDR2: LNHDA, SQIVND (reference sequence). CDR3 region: CASSITGDGYTF. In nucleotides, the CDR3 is TGTGCCAGTAGTATAACAGGGGATGGCTACACCTTC.

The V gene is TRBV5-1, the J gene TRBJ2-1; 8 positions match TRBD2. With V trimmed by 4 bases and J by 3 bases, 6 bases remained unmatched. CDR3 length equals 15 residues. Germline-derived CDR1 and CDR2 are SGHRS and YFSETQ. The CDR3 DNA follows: TGCGCCAGCAGCGGCGGGGGGACGATCTACAATGAGCAGTTCTTC. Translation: CASSGGGTIYNEQFF.

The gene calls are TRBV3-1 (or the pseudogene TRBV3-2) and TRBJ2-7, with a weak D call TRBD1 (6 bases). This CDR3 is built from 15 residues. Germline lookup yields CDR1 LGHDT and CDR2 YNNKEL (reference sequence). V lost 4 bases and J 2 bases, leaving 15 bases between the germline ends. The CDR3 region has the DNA TGTGCCAGCAGCCGGCAACGGGACAACCCCTACGAGCAGTACTTC. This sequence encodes CASSRQRDNPYEQYF.

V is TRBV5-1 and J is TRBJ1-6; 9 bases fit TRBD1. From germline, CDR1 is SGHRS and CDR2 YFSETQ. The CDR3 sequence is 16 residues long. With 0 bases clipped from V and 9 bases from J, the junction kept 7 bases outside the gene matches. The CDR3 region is CASSLAGDRALSPLHF. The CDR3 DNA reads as TGCGCCAGCAGCTTGGCCGGGGACAGGGCCCTTTCACCCCTCCACTTT.

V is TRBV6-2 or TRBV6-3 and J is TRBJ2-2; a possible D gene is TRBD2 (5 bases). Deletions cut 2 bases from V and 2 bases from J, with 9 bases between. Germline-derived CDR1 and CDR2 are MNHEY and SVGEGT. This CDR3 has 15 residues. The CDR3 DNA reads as TGTGCCAGCAGTTACCAGCGGACTAACACCGGGGAGCTGTTTTTT. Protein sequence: CASSYQRTNTGELFF.

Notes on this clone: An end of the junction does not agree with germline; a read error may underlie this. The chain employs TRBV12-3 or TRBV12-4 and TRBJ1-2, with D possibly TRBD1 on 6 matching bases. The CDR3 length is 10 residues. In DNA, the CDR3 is TGTGCCAGCAGACTGGACAGACTCCACTTC. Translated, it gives CASRLDRLHF.

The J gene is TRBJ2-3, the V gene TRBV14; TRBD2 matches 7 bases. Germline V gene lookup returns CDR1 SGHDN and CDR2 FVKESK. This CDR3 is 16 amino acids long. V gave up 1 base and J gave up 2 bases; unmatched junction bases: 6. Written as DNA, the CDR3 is TGTGCCAGCAGCCAAGTTAGCGGGCGCCCCACAGATACGCAGTATTTT. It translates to CASSQVSGRPTDTQYF.

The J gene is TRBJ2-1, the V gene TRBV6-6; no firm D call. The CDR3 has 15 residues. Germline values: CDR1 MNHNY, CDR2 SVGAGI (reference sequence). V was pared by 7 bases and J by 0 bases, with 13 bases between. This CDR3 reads CASITVLSSYNEQFF. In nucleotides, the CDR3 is TGTGCCAGCATTACAGTATTGAGCTCCTACAATGAGCAGTTCTTC.

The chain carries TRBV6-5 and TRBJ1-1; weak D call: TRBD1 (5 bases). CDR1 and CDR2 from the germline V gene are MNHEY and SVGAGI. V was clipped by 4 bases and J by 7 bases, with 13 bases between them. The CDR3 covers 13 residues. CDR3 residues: CASSFKGYGEAFF. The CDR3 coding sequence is TGTGCCAGCAGTTTCAAGGGGTATGGTGAAGCTTTCTTT.

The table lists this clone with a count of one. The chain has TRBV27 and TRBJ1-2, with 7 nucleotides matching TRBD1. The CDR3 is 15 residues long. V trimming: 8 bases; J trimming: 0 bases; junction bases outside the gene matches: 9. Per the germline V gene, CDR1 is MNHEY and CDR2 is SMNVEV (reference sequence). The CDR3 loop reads CASSVLGTANYGYTF. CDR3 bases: TGTGCCAGCTCCGTGTTGGGGACAGCTAACTATGGCTACACCTTC.

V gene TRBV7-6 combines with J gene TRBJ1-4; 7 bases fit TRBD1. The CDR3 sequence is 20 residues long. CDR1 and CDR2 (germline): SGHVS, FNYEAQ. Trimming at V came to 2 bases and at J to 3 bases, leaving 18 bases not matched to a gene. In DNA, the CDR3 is TGTGCCAGCAGCTTAAACCCTTCAATCCAGGGGGGCAACGCTAATGAAAAACTGTTTTTT. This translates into CASSLNPSIQGGNANEKLFF.

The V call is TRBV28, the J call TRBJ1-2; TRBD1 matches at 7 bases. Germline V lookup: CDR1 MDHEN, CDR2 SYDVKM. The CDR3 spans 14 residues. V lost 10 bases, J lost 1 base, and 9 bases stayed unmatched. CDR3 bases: TGTGCCATCGGGACAGCCCAAGTTAACTATGGCTACACCTTC. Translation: CAIGTAQVNYGYTF.

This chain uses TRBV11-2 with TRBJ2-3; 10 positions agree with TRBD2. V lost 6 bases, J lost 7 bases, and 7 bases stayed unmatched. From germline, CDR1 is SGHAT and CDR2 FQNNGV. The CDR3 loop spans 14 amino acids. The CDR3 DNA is TGTGCCAGCAGGTCAGCGGGAGGGCCGTATACGCAGTATTTT. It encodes CASRSAGGPYTQYF.

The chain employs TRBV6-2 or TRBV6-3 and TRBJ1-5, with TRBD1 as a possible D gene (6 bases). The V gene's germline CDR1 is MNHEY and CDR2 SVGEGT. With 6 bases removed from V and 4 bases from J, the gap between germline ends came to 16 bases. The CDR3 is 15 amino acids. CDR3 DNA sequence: TGTGCCAGCAGCACGACCGGGGGGCGAAATCAGCCCCAGCATTTT. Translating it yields CASSTTGGRNQPQHF.

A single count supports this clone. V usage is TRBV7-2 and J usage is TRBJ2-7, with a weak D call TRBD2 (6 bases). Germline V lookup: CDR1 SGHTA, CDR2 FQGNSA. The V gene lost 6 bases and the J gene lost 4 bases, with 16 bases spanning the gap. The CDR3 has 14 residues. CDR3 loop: CASRSEGQGYEQYF. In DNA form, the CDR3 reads TGTGCCAGCAGATCGGAGGGCCAGGGATACGAGCAGTACTTC.

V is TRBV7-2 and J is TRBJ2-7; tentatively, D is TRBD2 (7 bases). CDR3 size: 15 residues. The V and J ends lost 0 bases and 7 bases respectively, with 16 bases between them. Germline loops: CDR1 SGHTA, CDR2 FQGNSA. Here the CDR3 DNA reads TGTGCCAGCAGCTTAGCGCTTGGGGGGGCTCGAGAGCAGTACTTC. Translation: CASSLALGGAREQYF.

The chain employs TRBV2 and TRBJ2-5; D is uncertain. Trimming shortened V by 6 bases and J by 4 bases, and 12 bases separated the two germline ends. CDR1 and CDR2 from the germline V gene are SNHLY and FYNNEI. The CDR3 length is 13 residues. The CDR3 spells CASRRVPRETQYF. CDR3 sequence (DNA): TGTGCCAGCAGACGGGTCCCCCGAGAGACCCAGTACTTC.

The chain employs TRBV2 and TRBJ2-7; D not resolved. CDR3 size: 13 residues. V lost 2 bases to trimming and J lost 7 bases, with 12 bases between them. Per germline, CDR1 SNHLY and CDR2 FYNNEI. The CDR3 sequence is CASSERWAREQYF. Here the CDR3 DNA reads TGTGCCAGCAGTGAACGGTGGGCACGAGAGCAGTACTTC. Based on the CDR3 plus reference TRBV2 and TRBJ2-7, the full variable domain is EPEVTQTPSHQVTQMGQEVILRCVPISNHLYFYWYRQILGQKVEFLVSFYNNEISEKSEIFDDQFSVERPDGSNFTLKIRSTKLEDSAMYFCASSERWAREQYFGPGTRLTVT.

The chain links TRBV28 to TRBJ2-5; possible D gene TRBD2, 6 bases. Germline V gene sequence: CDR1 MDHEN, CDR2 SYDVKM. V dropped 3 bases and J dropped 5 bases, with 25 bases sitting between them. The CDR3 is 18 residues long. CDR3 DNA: TGTGCCAGCAGTTTGGTACAGAAGCGGGCTATGTTCGGGGAGACCCAGTACTTC. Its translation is CASSLVQKRAMFGETQYF.

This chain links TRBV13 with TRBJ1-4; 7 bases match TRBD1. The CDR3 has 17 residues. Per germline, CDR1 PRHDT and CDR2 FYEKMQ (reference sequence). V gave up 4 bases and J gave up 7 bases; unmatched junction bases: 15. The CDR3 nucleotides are TGTGCCAGCAGCTGGGGGACAGAGGGGCATATAGGTGAAAAACTGTTTTTT. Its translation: CASSWGTEGHIGEKLFF.

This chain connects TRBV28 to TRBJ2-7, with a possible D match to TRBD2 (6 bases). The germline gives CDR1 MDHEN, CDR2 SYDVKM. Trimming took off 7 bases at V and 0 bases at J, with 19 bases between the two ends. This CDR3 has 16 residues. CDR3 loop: CASIALRGGSSYEQYF. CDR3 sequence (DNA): TGTGCCAGCATTGCCCTCCGGGGAGGCTCCTCCTACGAGCAGTACTTC.

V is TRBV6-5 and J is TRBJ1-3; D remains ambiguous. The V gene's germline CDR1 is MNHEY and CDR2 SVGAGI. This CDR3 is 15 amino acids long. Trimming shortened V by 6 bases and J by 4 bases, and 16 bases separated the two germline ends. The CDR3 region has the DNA TGTGCCAGCAGCGGGAGTCTAAATCTGGGAAACACCATATATTTT. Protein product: CASSGSLNLGNTIYF.

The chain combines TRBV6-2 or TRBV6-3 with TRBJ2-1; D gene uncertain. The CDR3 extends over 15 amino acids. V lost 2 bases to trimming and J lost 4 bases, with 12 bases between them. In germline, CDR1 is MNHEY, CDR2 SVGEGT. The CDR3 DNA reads TGTGCCAGCAGTTACACTCAACTCGAGTACAATGAGCAGTTCTTC. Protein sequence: CASSYTQLEYNEQFF.

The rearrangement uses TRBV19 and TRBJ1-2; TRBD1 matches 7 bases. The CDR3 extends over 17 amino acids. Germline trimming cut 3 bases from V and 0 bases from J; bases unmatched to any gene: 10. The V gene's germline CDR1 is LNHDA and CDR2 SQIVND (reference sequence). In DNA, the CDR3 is TGTGCCAGTAGTATGAACATTGGGACAGTAACTAACTATGGCTACACCTTC. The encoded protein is CASSMNIGTVTNYGYTF.

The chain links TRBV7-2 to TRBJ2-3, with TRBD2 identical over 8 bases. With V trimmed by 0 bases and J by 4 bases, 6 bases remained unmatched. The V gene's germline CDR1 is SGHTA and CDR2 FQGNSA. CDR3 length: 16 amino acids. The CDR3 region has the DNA TGTGCCAGCAGCTTAGCGGGAGCGGGGGTTCCAGATACGCAGTATTTT. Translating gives CASSLAGAGVPDTQYF.

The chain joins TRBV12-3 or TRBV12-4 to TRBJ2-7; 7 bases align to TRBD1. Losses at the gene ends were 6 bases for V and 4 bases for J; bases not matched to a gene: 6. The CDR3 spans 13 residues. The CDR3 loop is CASSRGTVYEQYF. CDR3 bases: TGTGCCAGCAGCCGAGGGACAGTGTACGAGCAGTACTTC.

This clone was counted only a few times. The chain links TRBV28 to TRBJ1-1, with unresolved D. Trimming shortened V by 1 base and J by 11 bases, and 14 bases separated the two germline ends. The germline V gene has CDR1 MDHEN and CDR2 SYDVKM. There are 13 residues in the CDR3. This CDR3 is CASSLSSRTFAFF. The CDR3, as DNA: TGTGCCAGCAGTTTATCGAGCAGGACTTTTGCTTTCTTT.

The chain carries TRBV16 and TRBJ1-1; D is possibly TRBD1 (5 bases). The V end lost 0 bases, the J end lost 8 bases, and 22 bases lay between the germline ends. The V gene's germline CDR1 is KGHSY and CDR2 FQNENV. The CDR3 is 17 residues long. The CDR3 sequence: CASSQSHTTQGLIEAFF. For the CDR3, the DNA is TGTGCCAGCAGCCAATCTCATACGACGCAGGGTTTGATCGAAGCTTTCTTT.

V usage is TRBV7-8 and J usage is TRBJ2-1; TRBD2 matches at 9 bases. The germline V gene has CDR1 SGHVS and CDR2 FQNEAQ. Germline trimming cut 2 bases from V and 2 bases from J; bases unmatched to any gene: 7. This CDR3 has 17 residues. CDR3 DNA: TGTGCCAGCAGCTTACTCGCGGCGGGAGGGGCCTACAATGAGCAGTTCTTC. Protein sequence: CASSLLAAGGAYNEQFF.

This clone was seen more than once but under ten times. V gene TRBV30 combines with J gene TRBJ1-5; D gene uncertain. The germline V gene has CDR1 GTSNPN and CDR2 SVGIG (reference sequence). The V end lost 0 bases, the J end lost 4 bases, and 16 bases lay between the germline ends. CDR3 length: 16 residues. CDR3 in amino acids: CAWSVREGRRNQPQHF. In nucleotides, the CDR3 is TGTGCCTGGAGTGTACGGGAAGGGAGACGTAATCAGCCCCAGCATTTT.